One sample yielded the 13 T cell receptor beta chains listed below, sequenced in a study of cytomegalovirus exposure and HLA in healthy donors. PCR primers comprised 60 Vbeta and 13 Jbeta primers. The protocol was immunoSEQ multiplex PCR, while the TCRdb copy is restricted to in-frame clones and leaves out a portion. The profile shows some 150,000 clones, about 80% of them singletons. Material: PBMCs. The source is a man aged 30-40 years in good health and CMV-seropositive.

The V call is TRBV6-5, the J call TRBJ2-1; TRBD2 matches at 12 bases. The CDR3 totals 16 residues. Germline V CDR1 and CDR2: MNHEY, SVGAGI. V lost 4 bases and J lost 8; bases outside the gene matches: 9. The CDR3 DNA is TGTGCCAGCAGTTCAATCCTAGCGGGGGGGCCTTATGAGCAGTTCTTC. Residues: CASSSILAGGPYEQFF.

The chain carries TRBV6-1 and TRBJ2-3; TRBD2 matches 7 bases. V lost 7 bases to trimming and J lost 2 bases; unmatched junction nucleotides: 9. CDR1 MNHNS and CDR2 SASEGT come from the germline V gene. CDR3 length: 15 amino acids. CDR3: CASTVSGIITDTQYF. The CDR3 DNA follows: TGTGCCAGCACCGTGAGCGGGATTATCACAGATACGCAGTATTTT.

This sequence joins TRBV19 and TRBJ1-3; tentative D call: TRBD1 (5 bases). The CDR3 length is 16 residues. Germline assignment: CDR1 LNHDA and CDR2 SQIVND (reference sequence). With 9 bases removed from V and 0 bases from J, the gap between germline ends came to 18 bases. The DNA of the CDR3 is TGTGCCAGCCGCCACCCGGGGACTTCCTCTGGAAACACCATATATTTT. This gives the protein CASRHPGTSSGNTIYF.

The chain carries TRBV5-6 and TRBJ1-3, with 9 nucleotides matching TRBD1. CDR1 and CDR2 from the germline V gene are SGHDT and YYEEEE. V lost 3 bases, J lost 1 base, and 5 bases stayed unmatched. The CDR3 is 16 residues long. The CDR3 region has the DNA TGTGCCAGCAGCTGGGGGGACAGGGTGTCTGGAAACACCATATATTTT. It codes for CASSWGDRVSGNTIYF.

The genes are TRBV5-1 and TRBJ2-1; TRBD1 is a possible D gene (6 bases). The germline CDR1 and CDR2 sequences are SGHRS and YFSETQ. With 7 bases removed from V and 10 bases from J, the gap between germline ends came to 12 bases. CDR3 size: 11 residues. The DNA for the CDR3 is TGCGCCAGCGCATGGACAGAAGAGCAGTTCTTC. It specifies CASAWTEEQFF. Together with reference TRBV5-1 and TRBJ2-1, the CDR3 gives the full variable domain: KAGVTQTPRYLIKTRGQQVTLSCSPISGHRSVSWYQQTPGQGLQFLFEYFSETQRNKGNFPGRFSGRQFSNSRSEMNVSTLELGDSALYLCASAWTEEQFFGPGTRLTVL.

The rearrangement uses TRBV4-1 and TRBJ2-7, with D perhaps TRBD1 (6 bases). The V gene's germline CDR1 is MGHRA and CDR2 YSYEKL. With 0 bases removed from V and 0 bases from J, the gap between germline ends came to 9 bases. The CDR3 spans 15 residues. CDR3 nucleotide sequence: TGCGCCAGCAGCCAAGACAGGGGATACTCCTACGAGCAGTACTTC. It codes for CASSQDRGYSYEQYF.

The V and J genes are TRBV2 and TRBJ2-7, with a weak D call TRBD1 (5 bases). CDR3 size: 13 residues. CDR1 SNHLY and CDR2 FYNNEI come from the germline V gene. Deletions cut 3 bases from V and 6 bases from J, with 12 bases between. Here the CDR3 reads CASSESGFGEQYF. The DNA for the CDR3 is TGTGCCAGCAGTGAGTCAGGGTTCGGCGAGCAGTACTTC.

The sample holds a few counts of this clone. This chain uses TRBV7-2 with TRBJ1-1; D possibly corresponds to TRBD1 (6 bases). Germline V gene lookup returns CDR1 SGHTA and CDR2 FQGNSA. Trimming took 5 bases from V and 11 from J, leaving 18 bases between them. The CDR3 loop spans 13 amino acids. The CDR3 loop reads CASSPQDRGMAFF. The DNA of the CDR3 is TGTGCCAGCAGCCCGCAAGATAGGGGGATGGCTTTCTTT.

The chain has TRBV7-9 and TRBJ2-7; the D is unclear. The ends were cut back, 3 bases at V and 0 bases at J, with 9 bases in the middle. CDR1 SEHNR and CDR2 FQNEAQ come from the germline V gene (reference sequence). The CDR3 is 14 amino acids. The CDR3: CASSLAANSYEQYF. The CDR3, as DNA: TGTGCCAGCAGCTTGGCAGCGAACTCCTACGAGCAGTACTTC.

The chain has TRBV7-2 and TRBJ2-5; 7 bases line up with TRBD2. CDR3 size: 15 residues. Germline V lookup: CDR1 SGHTA, CDR2 FQGNSA. V shed 0 bases, J shed 2 bases, and the junction held 3 bases outside the gene matches. CDR3 in DNA: TGTGCCAGCAGCTTAGCGTGGGGGGGGCAAGAGACCCAGTACTTC. Its translation is CASSLAWGGQETQYF. Full variable domain (missing parts from reference TRBV7-2 and TRBJ2-5): GAGVSQSPSNKVTEKGKDVELRCDPISGHTALYWYRQSLGQGLEFLIYFQGNSAPDKSGLPSDRFSAERTGGSVSTLTIQRTQQEDSAVYLCASSLAWGGQETQYFGPGTRLLVL.

The chain is built from TRBV6-1 and TRBJ1-3; 8 bases map to TRBD1. The CDR3 sequence is 12 residues long. The germline CDR1 and CDR2 sequences are MNHNS and SASEGT. Trimming at V came to 7 bases and at J to 8 bases, leaving 4 bases not matched to a gene. The CDR3 DNA is TGTGCCAGCAAGGGGACAGGAGACACCATATATTTT. Translation: CASKGTGDTIYF.

The chain uses TRBV2 and TRBJ2-5, with D tentatively TRBD2 (5 bases). The DNA end is a closer match to TRBJ2-7, so the J assignment may be wrong. The CDR3 extends over 14 amino acids. Per germline, CDR1 SNHLY and CDR2 FYNNEI. This chain's CDR3 is CASREGGPSYEQYF. CDR3 nucleotides: TGTGCCAGCAGAGAGGGTGGGCCTTCCTACGAGCAGTACTTC.

The CDR3 reads CASNPRGAGATDTQYF. The CDR3 bases are TGTGCCAGCAACCCACGAGGAGCGGGAGCGACAGATACGCAGTATTTT. The chain carries TRBV7-2 and TRBJ2-3, with 8 bases that match TRBD2. The CDR3 spans 16 residues. J was trimmed by 3 bases and V by 7 bases; bases with no gene match: 12. Germline CDR1 is SGHTA and CDR2 is FQGNSA.